Given below is one TCR beta chain in context. The antigen is not known. These data originate in a study of cytomegalovirus exposure and HLA in healthy donors. Turning to the study itself: Drawn from HLA-typed donors, tens of millions of unique TCRs were held in an early data release.

Study results and limitations: Later analysis identified several of the most significant clusters that appeared linked to common viral pathogens.

In germline, CDR1 is SGHDN, CDR2 FVKESK. V shed 0 bases, J shed 15 bases, and the junction held 17 bases outside the gene matches. The CDR3 runs 16 residues. The primer mix had 60 Vbeta and 13 Jbeta primers. Sequencing used immunoSEQ multiplex PCR; TCRdb keeps in-frame clones, though not all of them. Of 150,000 to 200,000 clones listed, 80% are singletons. The sequenced material came from PBMCs. The chain links TRBV14 to TRBJ2-1, with 7 bases matching TRBD2. This sequence originates from a man between 18 and 29 years old in good health and CMV-seropositive. CDR3 loop: CASSQDRGTGTTFPFF. The CDR3 DNA follows: TGTGCCAGCAGCCAAGATCGTGGGACCGGGACTACATTTCCGTTCTTC.